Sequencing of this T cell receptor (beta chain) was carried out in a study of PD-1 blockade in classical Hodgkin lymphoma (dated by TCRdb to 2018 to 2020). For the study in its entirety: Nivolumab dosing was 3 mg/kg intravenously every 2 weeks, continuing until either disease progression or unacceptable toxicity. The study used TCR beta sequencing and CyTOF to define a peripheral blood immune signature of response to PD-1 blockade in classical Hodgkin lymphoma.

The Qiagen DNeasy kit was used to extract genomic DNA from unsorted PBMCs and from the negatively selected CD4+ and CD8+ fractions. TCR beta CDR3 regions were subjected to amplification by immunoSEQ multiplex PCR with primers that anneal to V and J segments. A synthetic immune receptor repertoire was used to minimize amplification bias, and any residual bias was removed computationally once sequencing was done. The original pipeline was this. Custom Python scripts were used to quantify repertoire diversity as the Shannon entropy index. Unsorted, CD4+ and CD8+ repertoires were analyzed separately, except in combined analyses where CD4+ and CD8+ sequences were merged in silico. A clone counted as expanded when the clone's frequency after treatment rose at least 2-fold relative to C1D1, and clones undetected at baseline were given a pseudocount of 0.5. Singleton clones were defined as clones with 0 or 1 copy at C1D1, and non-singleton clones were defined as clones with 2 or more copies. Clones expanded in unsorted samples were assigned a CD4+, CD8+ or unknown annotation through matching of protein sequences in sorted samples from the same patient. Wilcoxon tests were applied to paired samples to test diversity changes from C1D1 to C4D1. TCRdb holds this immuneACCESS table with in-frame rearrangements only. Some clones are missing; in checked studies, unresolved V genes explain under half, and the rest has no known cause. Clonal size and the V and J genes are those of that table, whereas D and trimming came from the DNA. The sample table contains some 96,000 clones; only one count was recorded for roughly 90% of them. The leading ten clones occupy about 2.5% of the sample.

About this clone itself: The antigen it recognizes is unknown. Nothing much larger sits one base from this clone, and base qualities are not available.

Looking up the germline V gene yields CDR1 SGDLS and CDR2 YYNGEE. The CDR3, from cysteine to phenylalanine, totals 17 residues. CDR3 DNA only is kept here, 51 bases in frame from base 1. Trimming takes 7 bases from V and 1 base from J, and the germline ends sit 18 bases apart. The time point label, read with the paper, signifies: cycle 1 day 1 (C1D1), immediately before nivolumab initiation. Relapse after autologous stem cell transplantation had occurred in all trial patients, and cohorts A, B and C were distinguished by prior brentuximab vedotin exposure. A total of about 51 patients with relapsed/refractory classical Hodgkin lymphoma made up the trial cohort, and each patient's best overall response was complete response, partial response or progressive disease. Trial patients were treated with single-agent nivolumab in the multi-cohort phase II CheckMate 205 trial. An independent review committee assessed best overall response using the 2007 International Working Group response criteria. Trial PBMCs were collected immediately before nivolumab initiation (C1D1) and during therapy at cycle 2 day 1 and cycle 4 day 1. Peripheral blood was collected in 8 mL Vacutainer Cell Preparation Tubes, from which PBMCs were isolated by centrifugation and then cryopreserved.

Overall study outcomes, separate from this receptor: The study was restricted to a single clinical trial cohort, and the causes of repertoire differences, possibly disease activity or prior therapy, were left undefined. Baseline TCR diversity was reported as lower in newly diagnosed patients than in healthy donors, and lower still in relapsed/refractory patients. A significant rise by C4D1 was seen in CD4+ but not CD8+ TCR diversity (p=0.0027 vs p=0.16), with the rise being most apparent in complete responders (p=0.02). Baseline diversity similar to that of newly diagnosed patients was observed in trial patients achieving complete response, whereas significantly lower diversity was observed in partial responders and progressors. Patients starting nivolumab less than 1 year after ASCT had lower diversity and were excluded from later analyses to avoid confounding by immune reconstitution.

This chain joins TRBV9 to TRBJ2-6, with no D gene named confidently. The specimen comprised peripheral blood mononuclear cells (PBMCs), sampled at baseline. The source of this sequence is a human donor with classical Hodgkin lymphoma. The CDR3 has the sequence CASGVPGPPSGANVLTF. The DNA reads TGTGCCAGCGGAGTCCCGGGCCCACCGTCTGGGGCCAACGTCCTGACTTTC. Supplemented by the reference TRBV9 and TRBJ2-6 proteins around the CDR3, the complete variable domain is DSGVTQTPKHLITATGQRVTLRCSPRSGDLSVYWYQQSLDQGLQFLIQYYNGEERAKGNILERFSAQQFPDLHSELNLSSLELGDSALYFCASGVPGPPSGANVLTFGAGSRLTVL.